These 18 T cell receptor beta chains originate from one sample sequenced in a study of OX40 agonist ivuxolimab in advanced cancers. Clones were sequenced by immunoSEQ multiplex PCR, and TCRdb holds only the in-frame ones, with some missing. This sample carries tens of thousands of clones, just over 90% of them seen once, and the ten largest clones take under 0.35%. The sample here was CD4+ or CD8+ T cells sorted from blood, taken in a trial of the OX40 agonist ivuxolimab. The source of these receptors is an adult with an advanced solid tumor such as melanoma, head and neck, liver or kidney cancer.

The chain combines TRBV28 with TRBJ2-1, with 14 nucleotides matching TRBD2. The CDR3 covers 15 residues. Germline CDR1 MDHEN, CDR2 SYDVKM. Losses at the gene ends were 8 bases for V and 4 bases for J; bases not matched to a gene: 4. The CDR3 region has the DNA TGTGCCAGCGGACGACTAGCGGGAGGGTACAATGAGCAGTTCTTC. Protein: CASGRLAGGYNEQFF.

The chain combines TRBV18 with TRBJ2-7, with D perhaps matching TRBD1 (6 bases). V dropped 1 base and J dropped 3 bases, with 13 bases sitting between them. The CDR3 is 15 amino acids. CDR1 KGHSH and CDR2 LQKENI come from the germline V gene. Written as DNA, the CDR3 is TGTGCCAGCTCACCACTGAATCAGGGGCTCTACGAGCAGTACTTC. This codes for CASSPLNQGLYEQYF.

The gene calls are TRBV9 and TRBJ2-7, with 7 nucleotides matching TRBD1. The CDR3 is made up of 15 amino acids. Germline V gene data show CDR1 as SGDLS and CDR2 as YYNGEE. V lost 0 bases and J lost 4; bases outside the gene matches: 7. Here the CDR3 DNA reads TGTGCCAGCAGCGTAGGGGTGCAGGGGGAGTACGAGCAGTACTTC. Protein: CASSVGVQGEYEQYF.

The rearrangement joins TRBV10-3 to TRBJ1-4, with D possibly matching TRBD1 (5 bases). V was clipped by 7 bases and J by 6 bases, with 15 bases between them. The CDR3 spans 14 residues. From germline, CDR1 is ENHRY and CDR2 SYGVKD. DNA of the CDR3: TGTGCCATCAAAAGAGGTTTGGGGGATGAAAAACTGTTTTTT. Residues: CAIKRGLGDEKLFF.

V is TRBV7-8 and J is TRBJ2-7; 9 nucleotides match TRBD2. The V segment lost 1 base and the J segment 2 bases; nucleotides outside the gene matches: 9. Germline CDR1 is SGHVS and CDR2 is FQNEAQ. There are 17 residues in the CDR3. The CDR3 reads CASSLGGSGGRAYEQYF. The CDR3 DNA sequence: TGTGCCAGCAGCTTAGGGGGTAGCGGGGGAAGGGCCTACGAGCAGTACTTC.

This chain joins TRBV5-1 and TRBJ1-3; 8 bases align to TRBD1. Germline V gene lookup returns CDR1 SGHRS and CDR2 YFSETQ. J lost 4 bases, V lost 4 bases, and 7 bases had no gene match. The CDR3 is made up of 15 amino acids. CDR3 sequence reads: CASSPDRVIGNTIYF. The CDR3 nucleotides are TGCGCCAGCAGCCCGGACAGGGTAATCGGAAACACCATATATTTT.

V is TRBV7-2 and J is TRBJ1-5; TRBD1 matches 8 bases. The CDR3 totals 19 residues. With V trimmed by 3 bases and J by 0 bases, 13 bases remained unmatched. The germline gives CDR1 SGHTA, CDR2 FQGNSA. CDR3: CASSLATGAPSYSNQPQHF. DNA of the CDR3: TGTGCCAGCAGCTTGGCGACAGGGGCCCCTTCTTATAGCAATCAGCCCCAGCATTTT.

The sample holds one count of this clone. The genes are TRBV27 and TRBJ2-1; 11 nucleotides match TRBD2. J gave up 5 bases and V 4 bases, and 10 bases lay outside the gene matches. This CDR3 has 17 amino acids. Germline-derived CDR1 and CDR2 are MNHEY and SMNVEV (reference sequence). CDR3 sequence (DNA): TGTGCCAGCAGTTCAAAGAAGCTACTAGCGGGAGACAATGAGCAGTTCTTC. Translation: CASSSKKLLAGDNEQFF.

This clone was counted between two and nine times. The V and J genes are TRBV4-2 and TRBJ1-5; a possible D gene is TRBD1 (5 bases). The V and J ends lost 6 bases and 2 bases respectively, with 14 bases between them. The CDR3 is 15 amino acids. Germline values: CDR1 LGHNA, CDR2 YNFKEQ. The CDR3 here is CASSLGTGGNQPQHF. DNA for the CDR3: TGTGCCAGCAGTCTGGGGACGGGGGGCAATCAGCCCCAGCATTTT.

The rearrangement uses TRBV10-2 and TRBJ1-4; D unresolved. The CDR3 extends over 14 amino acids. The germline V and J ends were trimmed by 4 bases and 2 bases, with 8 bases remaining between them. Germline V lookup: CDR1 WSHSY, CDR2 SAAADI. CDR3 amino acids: CASSVSSTNEKLFF. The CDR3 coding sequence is TGCGCCAGCAGTGTCAGCTCGACTAATGAAAAACTGTTTTTT.

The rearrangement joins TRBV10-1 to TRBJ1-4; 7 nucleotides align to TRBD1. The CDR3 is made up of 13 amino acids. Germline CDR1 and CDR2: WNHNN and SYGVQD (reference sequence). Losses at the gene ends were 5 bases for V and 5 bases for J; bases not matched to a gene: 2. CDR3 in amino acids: CASSQGVNEKLFF. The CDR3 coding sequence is TGCGCCAGCAGTCAGGGGGTGAATGAAAAACTGTTTTTT.

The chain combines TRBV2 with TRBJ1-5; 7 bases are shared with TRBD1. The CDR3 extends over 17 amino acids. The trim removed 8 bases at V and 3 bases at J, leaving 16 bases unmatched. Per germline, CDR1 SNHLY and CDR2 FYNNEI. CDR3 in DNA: TGTGCCAGCGGAGACCGGGACAGCCTCAGATTCAATCAGCCCCAGCATTTT. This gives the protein CASGDRDSLRFNQPQHF.

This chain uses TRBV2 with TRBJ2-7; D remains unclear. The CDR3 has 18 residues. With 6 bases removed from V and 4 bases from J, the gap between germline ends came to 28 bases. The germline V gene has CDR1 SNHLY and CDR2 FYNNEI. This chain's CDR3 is CASRGKGAEPPQIYEQYF. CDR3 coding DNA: TGTGCCAGCAGGGGCAAGGGTGCGGAGCCTCCCCAAATTTACGAGCAGTACTTC.

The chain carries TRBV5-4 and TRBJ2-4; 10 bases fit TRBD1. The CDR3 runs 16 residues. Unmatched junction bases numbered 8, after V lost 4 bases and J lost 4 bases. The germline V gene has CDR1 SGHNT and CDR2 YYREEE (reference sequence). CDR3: CASSDDRGLTKNIQYF. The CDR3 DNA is TGTGCCAGCAGCGATGACAGGGGGCTTACAAAAAACATTCAGTACTTC.

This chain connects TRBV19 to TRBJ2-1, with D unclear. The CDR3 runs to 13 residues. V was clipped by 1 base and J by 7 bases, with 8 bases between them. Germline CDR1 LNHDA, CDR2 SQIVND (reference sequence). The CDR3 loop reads CASSIGTDNEQFF. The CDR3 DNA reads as TGTGCCAGTAGTATAGGGACCGATAATGAGCAGTTCTTC.

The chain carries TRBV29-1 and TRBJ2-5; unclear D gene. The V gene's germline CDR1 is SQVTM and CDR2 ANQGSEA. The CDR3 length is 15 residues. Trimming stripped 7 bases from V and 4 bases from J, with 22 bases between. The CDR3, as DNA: TGCAGCGCACTGCCCCTGGCGACTTTGGTAGAGACCCAGTACTTC. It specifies CSALPLATLVETQYF.

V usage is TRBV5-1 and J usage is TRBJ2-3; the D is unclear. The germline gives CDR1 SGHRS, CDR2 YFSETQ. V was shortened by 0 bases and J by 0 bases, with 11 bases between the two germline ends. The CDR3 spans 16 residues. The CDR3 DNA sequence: TGCGCCAGCAGCTTGGATCCCCCCCCTAGCACAGATACGCAGTATTTT. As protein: CASSLDPPPSTDTQYF.

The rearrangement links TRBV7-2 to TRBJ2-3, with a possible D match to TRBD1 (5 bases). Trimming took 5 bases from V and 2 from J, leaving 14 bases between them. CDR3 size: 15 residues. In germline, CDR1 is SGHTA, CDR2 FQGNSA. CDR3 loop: CASSRGPSTTDTQYF. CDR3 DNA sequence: TGTGCCAGCAGCAGGGGCCCCTCTACCACAGATACGCAGTATTTT.